This TCR beta chain was observed in a study of blood T cell repertoires in COVID-19 (dated by TCRdb to 2018 to 2021). A note on the overall study: Samples from collaborators originated in the United States, Italy and Spain and spanned both the acute and convalescent phases of COVID-19. The material from the prospective study consisted of cDNA or gDNA derived from T cells, B-cell-depleted T cells, or PBMCs. Subjects who had been exposed to COVID-19, were actively infected with it, or had recovered from it provided the deeply sampled blood TCRbeta repertoires that made up the dataset. The repertoires were released in a freely available public database intended as a resource for research on the immune response to SARS-CoV-2. Samples came from the ongoing ImmuneRACE study (first 160 participants) plus 1,254 subjects from 6 global collaborators. Sample metadata almost always included a de-identified subject ID, COVID-19 status, age in years and sex. Where available, HLA class I and class II types were taken from metadata supplied by the sample provider and were not determined by assay-based typing.

The full study reports these points: The quantity of clinical and demographic metadata differed by source and by participant and was supplied without curation.

The immunoSEQ Assay, a bias-controlled multiplex PCR, was used to amplify TCRbeta CDR3 regions from genomic DNA. Under the source paper's analysis protocol: Nucleated cell counts per sample were estimated from amplification of reference gene primers within the assay. To quantify the absolute abundance of each unique TCRbeta CDR3 rearrangement, sequence reads were collapsed and filtered. For each sample, productive Simpson clonality was calculated by taking the square root of Simpson's diversity index across productive rearrangements. TCRdb limited this immuneACCESS table to in-frame rearrangements with V and J called. A share of clones is missing; checked studies link under half to unresolved V genes, and the rest is unexplained. That table gives V, J and clone size, and the DNA gave D and trimming. Recorded for this sample are roughly 130,000 clones; around 90% of them occurred a single time. The ten most abundant clones make up roughly a tenth of the sample.

With regard to this clone: Its antigen has not been determined. Per-base qualities were not stored, and no clone one base away is much larger.

There are 15 amino acids in the CDR3, from cysteine to phenylalanine inclusive. Only the CDR3 part of the read is kept: 45 bases, read in frame from the first base. V loses 2 bases, J loses 4 bases, and the germline ends lie 11 bases apart. The germline V gene encodes CDR1 SNHLY and CDR2 FYNNEI. Collaborating institutions collected whole blood in K2EDTA tubes following their own protocols. For TCRbeta analysis, collaborator samples were shipped as frozen whole blood, as isolated PBMCs, or as DNA extracted from either sample type. The receptor was derived from a man aged 55 to 70 with active or convalescent COVID-19. The sequence joins TRBV2 to TRBJ2-2, and TRBD2 may be the D gene, going by 7 matching bases. The sample was peripheral blood. The DNA sequence reads TGTGCCAGCAGTGAATGGAGGGGGGGCACCGGGGAGCTGTTTTTT. It codes for CASSEWRGGTGELFF.